Each of the 24 T cell receptor beta chains below was sequenced from the same sample in a study of blood T cell repertoires in COVID-19. Some clones are missing from TCRdb's copy, which holds only in-frame ones; the method was immunoSEQ multiplex PCR. The repertoire holds around 110,000 clones, 84% seen once, with 4% to 5.5% in the top ten. Sequenced material: peripheral blood. The source of these receptors is a human donor in a cohort sampled during active COVID-19.

The chain carries TRBV19 and TRBJ1-6, with 7 bases identical to TRBD1. V trimming: 3 bases; J trimming: 7 bases; junction bases outside the gene matches: 6. Per the germline V gene, CDR1 is LNHDA and CDR2 is SQIVND (reference sequence). The CDR3 runs 15 residues. The DNA for the CDR3 is TGTGCCAGTAGTATCCGGGACAGTCACAATTCACCCCTCCACTTT. Translation gives CASSIRDSHNSPLHF.

The chain carries TRBV5-6 and TRBJ2-6; D ambiguous. CDR3 length: 15 amino acids. Germline CDR1 reads SGHDT; CDR2 reads YYEEEE. Trimming removed 2 bases at V and 3 bases at J, with 9 bases between. The CDR3 protein is CASSFRDFGANVLTF. As DNA, the CDR3 is TGTGCCAGCAGCTTTCGCGATTTTGGGGCCAACGTCCTGACTTTC.

J is TRBJ1-5 and V is TRBV2; D call uncertain. Per the germline V gene, CDR1 is SNHLY and CDR2 is FYNNEI. CDR3 size: 14 residues. Deletions cut 3 bases from V and 6 bases from J, with 12 bases between. CDR3 DNA sequence: TGTGCCAGCAGTGAGGTCGTAGGAGCTCAGCCCCAGCATTTT. Protein sequence: CASSEVVGAQPQHF.

The V gene is TRBV5-1, the J gene TRBJ2-1; 10 bases are a match to TRBD2. Germline trimming cut 2 bases from V and 9 bases from J; bases unmatched to any gene: 11. Germline CDR1 SGHRS, CDR2 YFSETQ. CDR3 length: 16 residues. The CDR3 nucleotides read TGCGCCAGCAGCTTTTCCGGGACTAGCGTTCTAGGTGAGCAGTTCTTC. It codes for CASSFSGTSVLGEQFF.

The chain has TRBV6-6 and TRBJ2-1; D perhaps matches TRBD2 (5 bases). Trimming took 7 bases from V and 3 from J, leaving 16 bases between them. CDR1 and CDR2 (germline): MNHNY, SVGAGI (reference sequence). The CDR3 spans 15 residues. The CDR3 nucleotides read TGTGCCAGCATCCCGAGCGGAGGATACTACAATGAGCAGTTCTTC. Its translation: CASIPSGGYYNEQFF.

The gene calls are TRBV4-1 and TRBJ1-2; D is undetermined. The ends were cut back, 1 base at V and 7 bases at J, with 19 bases in the middle. Germline CDR1 reads MGHRA; CDR2 reads YSYEKL. This CDR3 comprises 16 residues. The CDR3: CASSQVVVVYLGGYTF. In DNA form, the CDR3 reads TGCGCCAGCAGCCAAGTGGTTGTAGTGTATCTAGGTGGCTACACCTTC.

The chain carries TRBV10-3 and TRBJ2-7; a possible D gene is TRBD2 (6 bases). Germline V gene sequence: CDR1 ENHRY, CDR2 SYGVKD. V dropped 8 bases and J dropped 0 bases, with 14 bases sitting between them. The CDR3 runs to 14 residues. Written as DNA, the CDR3 is TGTGCCATCCTAAGCGGGCATTTCTCCTACGAGCAGTACGTC. It yields the protein CAILSGHFSYEQYV.

The chain carries TRBV19 and TRBJ1-5; 9 bases line up with TRBD1. Per germline, CDR1 LNHDA and CDR2 SQIVND (reference sequence). This CDR3 spans 15 amino acids. J lost 4 bases, V lost 5 bases, and 6 bases had no gene match. The CDR3 is CASSSTGGSNQPQHF. The CDR3 nucleotides read TGTGCCAGTAGTTCGACAGGGGGAAGTAATCAGCCCCAGCATTTT.

This sequence joins TRBV19 and TRBJ2-2; 9 bases are a match to TRBD2. This CDR3 comprises 16 residues. The V and J ends lost 8 bases and 3 bases, in that order; junction bases with no gene match: 10. Germline-derived CDR1 and CDR2 are LNHDA and SQIVND (reference sequence). The CDR3 loop is CASRRIAGVYTGELFF. CDR3 DNA sequence: TGTGCCAGTCGCCGAATAGCGGGAGTCTACACCGGGGAGCTGTTTTTT.

The CDR3 region is CATSDEGQGCNETNEKLFF. As DNA, the CDR3 is TGTGCCACCAGTGACGAAGGACAGGGTTGCAATGAAACTAATGAAAAACTGTTTTTT. V and J are TRBV24-1 and TRBJ1-4; 8 bases are a match to TRBD1. Unmatched junction bases numbered 13, after V lost 4 bases and J lost 1 base. CDR1 and CDR2 (germline): KGHDR, SFDVKD. The CDR3 totals 19 residues.

This rearrangement joins TRBV25-1 to TRBJ2-1; 12 nucleotides align to TRBD2. Per the germline V gene, CDR1 is MGHDK and CDR2 is SYGVNS. Germline trimming cut 4 bases from V and 4 bases from J; bases unmatched to any gene: 5. The CDR3 extends over 16 amino acids. The CDR3 bases are TGTGCCAGCAGTGGACTAGCGGGAGTACAGTACAATGAGCAGTTCTTC. Amino acid sequence: CASSGLAGVQYNEQFF.

The genes are TRBV2 and TRBJ1-2; 9 nucleotides line up with TRBD1. V was pared by 5 bases and J by 4 bases, with 5 bases of the junction left unmatched. The germline V gene has CDR1 SNHLY and CDR2 FYNNEI. This CDR3 has 14 residues. The CDR3 DNA sequence: TGTGCCAGCAGTTCCGGGACAGGGTCCTATGGCTACACCTTC. Protein: CASSSGTGSYGYTF. The full variable domain, with the rest looked up from reference TRBV2 and TRBJ1-2, is EPEVTQTPSHQVTQMGQEVILRCVPISNHLYFYWYRQILGQKVEFLVSFYNNEISEKSEIFDDQFSVERPDGSNFTLKIRSTKLEDSAMYFCASSSGTGSYGYTFGSGTRLTVV.

This clone was recorded only once. V gene TRBV27 combines with J gene TRBJ1-1; TRBD1 matches 8 bases. Germline values: CDR1 MNHEY, CDR2 SMNVEV (reference sequence). Losses at the gene ends were 5 bases for V and 4 bases for J; bases not matched to a gene: 9. The CDR3 has 15 amino acids. The CDR3 DNA sequence: TGTGCCAGCAGTCGACAGGGGTCAAGGAGCACTGAAGCTTTCTTT. It codes for CASSRQGSRSTEAFF.

Only one count was recorded for this clone. The J gene is TRBJ1-1, the V gene TRBV19, with no clear D. Germline values: CDR1 LNHDA, CDR2 SQIVND (reference sequence). Trimming shortened V by 1 base and J by 5 bases, and 8 bases separated the two germline ends. The CDR3 has 13 residues. As DNA, the CDR3 is TGTGCCAGTAGTATAGTGGACTCTACTGAAGCTTTCTTT. This codes for CASSIVDSTEAFF.

This clone was seen more than once but under ten times. This sequence joins TRBV4-1 and TRBJ1-2; 8 nucleotides match TRBD1. From germline, CDR1 is MGHRA and CDR2 YSYEKL. V lost 3 bases, J lost 0 bases, and 6 bases stayed unmatched. This CDR3 spans 16 amino acids. The CDR3 DNA follows: TGCGCCAGCAGCCAGACTGGACAGGGCTCTAACTATGGCTACACCTTC. It is translated as CASSQTGQGSNYGYTF.

The V and J genes are TRBV23-1 and TRBJ2-1; 9 bases are shared with TRBD2. TRBV23-1 belongs to the ORF category, with a function that is uncertain. The junction had 21 bases not matched to a gene; V was cut back by 3 bases and J by 0 bases. The CDR3 is 22 residues long. The CDR3 sequence: CASSHRGGAGTNLEASYNEQFF. CDR3 sequence (DNA): TGCGCCAGCAGTCACCGCGGGGGGGCAGGCACCAACCTAGAGGCCTCCTACAATGAGCAGTTCTTC.

V is TRBV5-1 and J is TRBJ1-1; 12 bases agree with TRBD1. CDR1 and CDR2 (germline): SGHRS, YFSETQ. The CDR3 loop spans 17 amino acids. V gave up 4 bases and J gave up 4 bases; unmatched junction bases: 11. The CDR3 DNA reads TGCGCCAGCAGCGACGGGACAGGGGGCCTTCGAGGCACTGAAGCTTTCTTT. This sequence encodes CASSDGTGGLRGTEAFF.

This clone was seen only a few times. This chain joins TRBV25-1 and TRBJ1-6; 7 bases match TRBD1. The CDR3 is made up of 14 amino acids. Germline CDR1 is MGHDK and CDR2 is SYGVNS. V lost 8 bases and J lost 7; bases outside the gene matches: 8. The CDR3, as DNA: TGTGCCAGCCTCGGGAGGGGGCACAATTCACCCCTCCACTTT. This sequence encodes CASLGRGHNSPLHF. Looking up the rest from reference TRBV25-1 and TRBJ1-6 gives the full variable domain: EADIYQTPRYLVIGTGKKITLECSQTMGHDKMYWYQQDPGMELHLIHYSYGVNSTEKGDLSSESTVSRIRTEHFPLTLESARPSHTSQYLCASLGRGHNSPLHFGNGTRLTVT.

The rearrangement uses TRBV6-5 and TRBJ1-2; possibly TRBD1 for D (6 bases). V was shortened by 7 bases and J by 8 bases, with 14 bases between the two germline ends. The CDR3 runs 12 residues. The germline gives CDR1 MNHEY, CDR2 SVGAGI. The CDR3 DNA sequence: TGTGCCAGCAACGGCAGGGGTTGGGGCTACACCTTC. This sequence encodes CASNGRGWGYTF.

V usage is TRBV24-1 and J usage is TRBJ1-1; D call uncertain. The CDR3 contains 13 residues. The V and J ends lost 8 bases and 3 bases respectively, with 12 bases between them. The V gene's germline CDR1 is KGHDR and CDR2 SFDVKD. In nucleotides, the CDR3 is TGTGCCACCACCGGCGGGTTGGACACTGAAGCTTTCTTT. Translating gives CATTGGLDTEAFF.

The chain links TRBV28 to TRBJ1-5, with 7 bases matching TRBD1. Germline assignment: CDR1 MDHEN and CDR2 SYDVKM. V was pared by 5 bases and J by 5 bases, with 3 bases of the junction left unmatched. The length of the CDR3 is 13 residues. This CDR3 is CASSRQGDQPQHF. The CDR3 nucleotides are TGTGCCAGCAGTCGACAGGGAGATCAGCCCCAGCATTTT.

The CDR3 region has the DNA TGTGCCAGCAGCACCCTTTGGGCCCAGGCCTACGAGCAGTACTTC. It encodes CASSTLWAQAYEQYF. The rearrangement uses TRBV6-5 and TRBJ2-7; the D is unclear. The CDR3 has 15 amino acids. The germline CDR1 and CDR2 sequences are MNHEY and SVGAGI. The germline V and J ends were trimmed by 6 bases and 2 bases, with 17 bases remaining between them.

The CDR3 nucleotides are TGCGCCAGCAGCTTGGCCGGGACTAGGGGAGGTTACGAGCAGTACTTC. It encodes CASSLAGTRGGYEQYF. The chain employs TRBV5-1 and TRBJ2-7; TRBD2 matches at 8 bases. This CDR3 comprises 16 residues. Germline V gives CDR1 SGHRS, CDR2 YFSETQ. With 0 bases clipped from V and 4 bases from J, the junction kept 9 bases outside the gene matches.

This rearrangement joins TRBV7-6 to TRBJ1-4, with 8 nucleotides matching TRBD1. Germline V lookup: CDR1 SGHVS, CDR2 FNYEAQ. V was clipped by 3 bases and J by 8 bases; unmatched bases: 2. The length of the CDR3 is 13 residues. The CDR3 DNA is TGTGCCAGCAGCTTTAACAGGGGGGAAAAACTGTTTTTT. It codes for CASSFNRGEKLFF. Looking up the rest from reference TRBV7-6 and TRBJ1-4 gives the full variable domain: GAGVSQSPRYKVTKRGQDVALRCDPISGHVSLYWYRQALGQGPEFLTYFNYEAQQDKSGLPNDRFSAERPEGSISTLTIQRTEQRDSAMYRCASSFNRGEKLFFGSGTQLSVL.